The rows below give T cell receptor beta chains drawn from one sample of a study of quantifying T cell responses using KT2 cells. TCRdb reprocessed the UMI-ligation and nested PCR reads via MiXCR and lists one record per CDR3 protein. The sample holds some 50,000 distinct CDR3 sequences, around 10% seen once. Source material: PBMCs spiked with cells of the T cell clone KT2. The receptors originated from a human donor. Each CDR3 is given with its conserved first and last residue. D genes are given only for firm matches. Clone size is shown for a subset of rows, as once, few, many or a class of expanded clone.

>many|TRBJ2-7|TRBD2|TRBV20-1
TGCAGTGCTAGCGGACTAGCGGGAGACCACGAGCAGTACTTC
CSASGLAGDHEQYF
>few|TRBJ2-4|.|TRBV12-5
TGTGCTAGTGGTTTGGGAAAAAACATTCAGTACTTC
CASGLGKNIQYF
>.|TRBJ2-1|TRBD2|TRBV20-1
TGCAGTGCTAGAGCCCCCGGGACTAGCGGGAGGGGGGGTGAGCAGTTCTTC
CSARAPGTSGRGGEQFF
>many|TRBJ2-7|TRBD1|TRBV6-2/TRBV6-3
TGTGCCAGCAGTTCTACCGGGACAGGGTACGAGCAGTACTTC
CASSSTGTGYEQYF
>.|TRBJ1-5|.|TRBV28
TGTGCCAGTCAGGGGACTGTTCGCAATCAGCCCCAGCATTTT
CASQGTVRNQPQHF
>.|TRBJ2-6|.|TRBV15
TGTGCCACCAGCAGACAGAGGCAGTCTGGGGCCAACGTCCTGACTTTC
CATSRQRQSGANVLTF
>.|TRBJ2-7|.|TRBV12-3/TRBV12-4
TGTGCCAGCAGAGGGGACGGGAGATTGGGCGAGCAGTACTTC
CASRGDGRLGEQYF
>.|TRBJ1-2|.|TRBV6-5
TGTGCCAGCAGTTACAGCAGGAACTATGGCTACACCTTC
CASSYSRNYGYTF
>many|TRBJ1-1|.|TRBV29-1
TGCAGCGCGGAGTTAACGGGGGCAGGAAACACTGAAGCTTTCTTT
CSAELTGAGNTEAFF
>few|TRBJ2-1|TRBD2|TRBV20-1
TGCAGTGCTAGAGCCGTCTCGGGACTAGGGCCCGATGAGCAGTTCTTC
CSARAVSGLGPDEQFF
>few|TRBJ2-1|TRBD1|TRBV12-3/TRBV12-4
TGTGCCAGCACCCTGGACAGGGGGACTAGATCCTACAATGAGCAGTTCTTC
CASTLDRGTRSYNEQFF
>.|TRBJ1-4|.|TRBV5-1
TGCGCCAGCAGCAGGTCGTGGGCAAACGATAATGAAAAACTGTTTTTT
CASSRSWANDNEKLFF
>many|TRBJ2-1|.|TRBV13
TGTGCCAGCGCGGCGGGCCTCAGTGGGAATGAGCAGTTCTTC
CASAAGLSGNEQFF
>.|TRBJ1-1|.|TRBV7-9
TGTGCCAGCAGCTTATTGGGCTTTGTGGGGGGAAGAGCTTTCTTT
CASSLLGFVGGRAFF
>few|TRBJ1-5|.|TRBV20-1
TGCAGTGCTACTATCCAGGGAACCAATCAGCCCCAGCATTTT
CSATIQGTNQPQHF
>few|TRBJ1-1|.|TRBV3-1
TGTGCCAGCAGCCAAGTGAACCGGAACACTGAAGCTTTCTTT
CASSQVNRNTEAFF
>.|TRBJ2-3|.|TRBV7-3
TGTGCCAGCAGCCCGGGCGTTAGCACAGATACGCAGTATTTT
CASSPGVSTDTQYF
>few|TRBJ2-4|TRBD1|TRBV4-2
TGTGCCAGCAGCCATGGAGGGGACAGGGGAGCCAAAAACATTCAGTACTTC
CASSHGGDRGAKNIQYF
>.|TRBJ2-1|.|TRBV3-1
TGTGCCAGCAGCGTCCGGTCCCTTGACAATGAGCAGTTCTTC
CASSVRSLDNEQFF
>few|TRBJ2-7|TRBD1|TRBV7-2
TGTGCCAGCAAAGTGACAGGGTTATCCTACGAGCAGTACTTC
CASKVTGLSYEQYF
>many|TRBJ2-5|.|TRBV27
TGTGCCAGCAGTGGGACGGGGGAGACCCAGTACTTC
CASSGTGETQYF
>many|TRBJ2-3|.|TRBV7-9
TGTGCCAGCAGCTTAGTGACGCGGGGCACAGATACGCAGTATTTT
CASSLVTRGTDTQYF